The 10 T cell receptor beta chains below come from one sample, sequenced in a study of blood T cell repertoires in COVID-19. Clones were sequenced by immunoSEQ multiplex PCR, and TCRdb holds only the in-frame ones, with some missing. Among about 15,000 clones listed, roughly 88% were seen once. The sample was peripheral blood. These receptors originate from an older man in a cohort sampled during active COVID-19.

This chain uses TRBV19 with TRBJ1-2; 7 positions match TRBD1. CDR3 length: 16 residues. Unmatched junction bases numbered 13, after V lost 4 bases and J lost 5 bases. Germline loops: CDR1 LNHDA, CDR2 SQIVND (reference sequence). CDR3 region: CASSRRQRGRAYGYTF. For the CDR3, the DNA is TGTGCCAGTAGTAGAAGACAAAGGGGGCGCGCTTATGGCTACACCTTC.

The J gene is TRBJ2-1, the V gene TRBV19; 10 bases are shared with TRBD1. V shed 5 bases and J 3 bases; nucleotides not matched to a gene: 4. Germline assignment: CDR1 LNHDA and CDR2 SQIVND (reference sequence). The CDR3 consists of 15 residues. This CDR3 reads CASSGRDRGYNEQFF. DNA for the CDR3: TGTGCCAGTAGTGGCCGGGACAGGGGCTACAATGAGCAGTTCTTC.

The J gene is TRBJ1-5, the V gene TRBV5-1, with 8 positions matching TRBD1. CDR1 is SGHRS, CDR2 YFSETQ, per germline. The CDR3 totals 14 residues. After removal of 3 bases from V and 5 bases from J, the junction contained 4 bases not matched to a gene. CDR3: CASSWTGKDQPQHF. The CDR3 nucleotides read TGCGCCAGCAGCTGGACAGGGAAAGATCAGCCCCAGCATTTT.

The genes are TRBV6-5 and TRBJ2-3, with 8 bases lining up with TRBD1. Germline V gene sequence: CDR1 MNHEY, CDR2 SVGAGI. V was clipped by 8 bases and J by 1 base; unmatched bases: 8. CDR3 length equals 15 residues. CDR3 protein: CASAGQASRTDTQYF. The CDR3 region has the DNA TGTGCCAGCGCGGGACAGGCGTCTCGCACAGATACGCAGTATTTT.

The chain couples TRBV19 to TRBJ2-1; no firm D call. This CDR3 is built from 12 residues. CDR1 and CDR2 (germline): LNHDA, SQIVND (reference sequence). With 0 bases removed from V and 7 bases from J, the gap between germline ends came to 4 bases. CDR3 loop: CASSIDRNEQFF. CDR3 sequence (DNA): TGTGCCAGTAGTATAGATAGAAATGAGCAGTTCTTC.

This chain joins TRBV19 and TRBJ2-1, with TRBD2 as a possible D gene (6 bases). Germline V gene sequence: CDR1 LNHDA, CDR2 SQIVND (reference sequence). V shed 2 bases and J shed 4 bases, with 9 bases lying between them. The CDR3 spans 14 residues. The CDR3 DNA is TGTGCCAGTAGTATAAGGCGGGGATACAATGAGCAGTTCTTC. This encodes CASSIRRGYNEQFF.

This clone was detected once. The gene calls are TRBV7-9 and TRBJ2-7, with D maybe TRBD2 (6 bases). CDR3 length: 14 residues. CDR1 is SEHNR, CDR2 FQNEAQ, per germline (reference sequence). The germline V and J ends were trimmed by 3 bases and 7 bases, with 16 bases remaining between them. In DNA, the CDR3 is TGTGCCAGCAGCTTTGAACAAGCTGGGGGGGAGCAGTACTTC. Translating it yields CASSFEQAGGEQYF.

CDR3 DNA sequence: TGTGCCTGGAAAGAACAGGGCGGGGAAAAACTGTTTTTT. Its protein product is CAWKEQGGEKLFF. The chain combines TRBV30 with TRBJ1-4; D is possibly TRBD1 (6 bases). V was clipped by 4 bases and J by 8 bases, with 14 bases between them. Germline V gives CDR1 GTSNPN, CDR2 SVGIG (reference sequence). CDR3 length equals 13 residues.

The CDR3: CASSEVPGQLPDTQYF. CDR3 DNA sequence: TGTGCCAGCAGTGAGGTCCCGGGACAGCTACCAGATACGCAGTATTTT. This chain links TRBV6-4 with TRBJ2-3, with 7 bases that match TRBD1. The length of the CDR3 is 16 residues. Germline assignment: CDR1 MRHNA and CDR2 SNTAGT. J was trimmed by 4 bases and V by 3 bases; bases with no gene match: 10.

This sequence joins TRBV27 and TRBJ2-5; TRBD2 matches 9 bases. CDR1 MNHEY and CDR2 SMNVEV come from the germline V gene (reference sequence). J gave up 4 bases and V 6 bases, and 12 bases lay outside the gene matches. The CDR3 has 16 amino acids. The CDR3, as DNA: TGTGCCAGCAGCCCTGGGCGGGAGGGCCGTCGAGAGACCCAGTACTTC. This codes for CASSPGREGRRETQYF.